The 24 T cell receptor beta chains reported below all come from one sample, sequenced in a study of blood T cells in healthy people across ages. The second PCR ran about 6 to 11 cycles with a sample-barcoded 5' primer and J-beta primers. MiXCR, applied by TCRdb to the 5' RACE reads, yields one record per CDR3 protein. The sample includes some 690,000 distinct CDR3 sequences, about 20% of them seen just once. Sequenced: blood. The receptors originated from a man in his 70s in good health.

The genes are TRBV7-9 and TRBJ2-3; 10 bases line up with TRBD1. After removal of 5 bases from V and 11 bases from J, the junction contained 10 bases not matched to a gene. The CDR3 has 14 residues. Per germline, CDR1 SEHNR and CDR2 FQNEAQ (reference sequence). In DNA, the CDR3 is TGTGCCAGCAGCCCCGGGACAGGGGCGGATCGGCAGTATTTT. Its protein is CASSPGTGADRQYF.

The chain uses TRBV29-1 and TRBJ1-2; a weak D match, TRBD1 (6 bases). V lost 4 bases, J lost 2 bases, and 11 bases lay in between. Looked up from germline, CDR1 is SQVTM and CDR2 is ANQGSEA. This CDR3 is built from 13 residues. The CDR3 coding sequence is TGCAGCGTTGTCGAAGGACAGAACTATGGCTACACCTTC. Translated, it gives CSVVEGQNYGYTF.

This chain uses TRBV11-3 with TRBJ2-1; no firm D call. Germline CDR1 is SGHNT and CDR2 is YENEEA. The CDR3 runs 15 residues. V was pared by 4 bases and J by 7 bases, with 17 bases between. In nucleotides, the CDR3 is TGTGCCAGCAGCTCACCCCCACAAAGGAGTAATGAGCAGTTCTTC. This gives the protein CASSSPPQRSNEQFF. Complete variable domain (other parts from reference TRBV11-3 and TRBJ2-1): EAGVVQSPRYKIIEKKQPVAFWCNPISGHNTLYWYLQNLGQGPELLIRYENEEAVDDSQLPKDRFSAERLKGVDSTLKIQPAELGDSAVYLCASSSPPQRSNEQFFGPGTRLTVL.

The V and J genes are TRBV27 and TRBJ1-2; D is uncertain. The germline V gene encodes CDR1 MNHEY and CDR2 SMNVEV (reference sequence). V lost 5 bases, J lost 0 bases, and 7 bases lay in between. The CDR3 loop spans 13 amino acids. The CDR3 sequence: CASSGSPNYGYTF. The CDR3, as DNA: TGTGCCAGCAGTGGCAGTCCTAACTATGGCTACACCTTC.

This chain joins TRBV29-1 and TRBJ2-3; D is uncertain. Germline CDR1 and CDR2: SQVTM and ANQGSEA. CDR3 size: 11 residues. Between the trimmed V and J ends, which lost 7 bases and 6 bases, there was a span of 11 bases. In DNA, the CDR3 is TGCAGCGGGACGCAACGCGATACGCAGTATTTT. Translation gives CSGTQRDTQYF.

This clonotype was observed a few times. The chain links TRBV3-1 to TRBJ1-6; TRBD1 matches 7 bases. The CDR3 length is 13 residues. Germline loops: CDR1 LGHDT, CDR2 YNNKEL (reference sequence). The V segment lost 10 bases and the J segment 6 bases; nucleotides outside the gene matches: 6. The chain's CDR3 is CATTGAGNSPLHF. The DNA of the CDR3 is TGTGCCACTACAGGGGCGGGTAATTCACCCCTCCACTTT.

The chain's CDR3 is CSVAWQGDKNIQYF. CDR3 DNA sequence: TGCAGCGTTGCCTGGCAGGGGGACAAAAACATTCAGTACTTC. This rearrangement joins TRBV29-1 to TRBJ2-4; TRBD1 aligns across 7 bases. V lost 4 bases, J lost 3 bases, and 6 bases stayed unmatched. This CDR3 region has 14 residues. Germline CDR1 is SQVTM and CDR2 is ANQGSEA.

This sequence joins TRBV5-1 and TRBJ2-3; 10 positions match TRBD1. The ends lost 4 bases at V and 5 bases at J; junction bases unmatched: 1. Germline V gives CDR1 SGHRS, CDR2 YFSETQ. The CDR3 sequence is 13 residues long. CDR3 coding DNA: TGCGCCAGCAGCGGACAGGGGGAAGATACGCAGTATTTT. Its protein is CASSGQGEDTQYF. Full variable domain (remainder filled in from reference TRBV5-1 and TRBJ2-3): KAGVTQTPRYLIKTRGQQVTLSCSPISGHRSVSWYQQTPGQGLQFLFEYFSETQRNKGNFPGRFSGRQFSNSRSEMNVSTLELGDSALYLCASSGQGEDTQYFGPGTRLTVL.

The chain is built from TRBV5-1 and TRBJ2-1; TRBD2 matches 10 bases. Looked up from germline, CDR1 is SGHRS and CDR2 is YFSETQ. V shed 7 bases and J 3 bases; nucleotides not matched to a gene: 13. The CDR3 consists of 17 residues. The DNA for the CDR3 is TGCGCCAGCGGGCCAGGGGACCGACTAGCGGGCTACAATGAGCAGTTCTTC. This translates into CASGPGDRLAGYNEQFF.

The chain is built from TRBV20-1 and TRBJ2-3; weak D call: TRBD2 (6 bases). This CDR3 has 15 amino acids. The germline V gene encodes CDR1 DFQATT and CDR2 SNEGSKA (reference sequence). V was pared by 6 bases and J by 3 bases, with 19 bases between. The CDR3 here is CSAGRSGVRTDTQYF. As DNA, the CDR3 is TGCAGTGCAGGGAGATCGGGGGTTCGTACAGATACGCAGTATTTT.

A few counts support this clonotype. J is TRBJ1-4 and V is TRBV7-2; TRBD1 is a possible D gene (6 bases). Germline CDR1 reads SGHTA; CDR2 reads FQGNSA. V lost 3 bases to trimming and J lost 7 bases, with 15 bases between them. CDR3 length equals 15 residues. CDR3 in DNA: TGTGCCAGCAGCTTCGCCGGGACACCCATTGAAAAACTGTTTTTT. Protein: CASSFAGTPIEKLFF. Combining the CDR3 with reference TRBV7-2 and TRBJ1-4 gives the whole variable domain GAGVSQSPSNKVTEKGKDVELRCDPISGHTALYWYRQSLGQGLEFLIYFQGNSAPDKSGLPSDRFSAERTGGSVSTLTIQRTQQEDSAVYLCASSFAGTPIEKLFFGSGTQLSVL.

V is TRBV5-1 and J is TRBJ2-3; D may correspond to TRBD1 or TRBD2 (5 bases each). Trimming took off 6 bases at V and 0 bases at J, with 17 bases between the two ends. Germline values: CDR1 SGHRS, CDR2 YFSETQ. The CDR3 is 16 amino acids. The CDR3 loop is CASTISGTVSTDTQYF. As DNA, the CDR3 is TGCGCCAGCACCATATCCGGGACGGTTAGCACAGATACGCAGTATTTT.

This clonotype was observed a handful of times. V is TRBV5-1 and J is TRBJ2-5; 7 bases line up with TRBD1. Germline CDR1 is SGHRS and CDR2 is YFSETQ. The CDR3 is 16 residues long. Trimming took 0 bases from V and 1 from J; bases not matched to a gene: 6. The CDR3: CASSLGEQGFQETQYF. Written as DNA, the CDR3 is TGCGCCAGCAGCTTGGGGGAACAGGGGTTCCAAGAGACCCAGTACTTC.

This clonotype has ten or more counts. J is TRBJ1-4 and V is TRBV29-1, with 10 bases identical to TRBD1. Germline V gene lookup returns CDR1 SQVTM and CDR2 ANQGSEA. The CDR3 length is 14 residues. V gave up 4 bases and J gave up 5 bases; unmatched junction bases: 4. The CDR3 bases are TGCAGCGTTGGCGGGGGACAGGGGAATGAAAAACTGTTTTTT. Residues: CSVGGGQGNEKLFF.

The chain has TRBV2 and TRBJ2-1, with 8 bases fitting TRBD2. Germline V gives CDR1 SNHLY, CDR2 FYNNEI. The CDR3 runs to 16 residues. The V segment lost 3 bases and the J segment 5 bases; nucleotides outside the gene matches: 9. CDR3 bases: TGTGCCAGCAGTGATCCGGCACTGCGGGGGGACAATGAGCAGTTCTTC. Protein sequence: CASSDPALRGDNEQFF.

There are many counts of this clonotype. The rearrangement joins TRBV7-8 to TRBJ1-2, with a weak D call TRBD1 (5 bases). V was clipped by 5 bases and J by 4 bases, with 20 bases between them. Germline V CDR1 and CDR2: SGHVS, FQNEAQ. The CDR3 sequence is 16 residues long. The CDR3 DNA sequence: TGTGCCAGCAGCGCGACGGGTTCCACAGGAGCCTATGGCTACACCTTC. Residues: CASSATGSTGAYGYTF.

The V gene is TRBV5-1, the J gene TRBJ2-2; TRBD1 is a possible D gene (6 bases). This CDR3 has 15 amino acids. The germline CDR1 and CDR2 sequences are SGHRS and YFSETQ. Trimming cost V 6 bases and J 4 bases, with 16 bases left between them. This CDR3 reads CASTRQELSTGELFF. DNA of the CDR3: TGCGCCAGCACCCGACAGGAATTGAGCACCGGGGAGCTGTTTTTT.

This clonotype was picked up a small number of times. This may stem from a read error, because a much larger clone lies one nucleotide away. The rearrangement links TRBV12-3 or TRBV12-4 to TRBJ2-3; D gene ambiguous. The CDR3 has 12 residues. Trimming left V 6 bases short and J 0 bases short, with 4 bases between. CDR3 residues: CASRYSTDTQYF. As DNA, the CDR3 is TGTGCCAGCAGGTACAGCACAGATACGCAGTATTTT.

In this sample, this clonotype turned up a few times. The chain links TRBV20-1 to TRBJ2-5; possibly TRBD1 for D (6 bases). CDR3 length equals 13 residues. Germline lookup yields CDR1 DFQATT and CDR2 SNEGSKA (reference sequence). Trimming pared 5 bases from V and 6 bases from J, leaving 16 bases between. The CDR3 DNA reads TGCAGTGCTCCACCACAGGGATCCCAGACCCAGTACTTC. It yields the protein CSAPPQGSQTQYF.

This clonotype showed up just a few times. The chain's CDR3 is CASGYGTANSPLHF. The CDR3 DNA follows: TGTGCTAGTGGATACGGGACAGCCAATTCACCCCTCCACTTT. This sequence joins TRBV12-5 and TRBJ1-6; 7 bases align to TRBD1. CDR1 is LGHNT and CDR2 is FRNRAP in the germline V gene. V shed 6 bases and J 7 bases; nucleotides not matched to a gene: 6. The CDR3 loop spans 14 amino acids.

This sequence joins TRBV2 and TRBJ1-5, with TRBD1 matching over 7 bases. Germline loops: CDR1 SNHLY, CDR2 FYNNEI. CDR3 length equals 14 residues. The J segment lost 6 bases and the V segment lost 7 bases, leaving 9 bases of the junction unmatched. The DNA for the CDR3 is TGTGCCAGCAACCTAAGACAGGGTGGTCAGCCCCAGCATTTT. Protein: CASNLRQGGQPQHF.

V gene TRBV12-3 or TRBV12-4 combines with J gene TRBJ1-6; 9 bases are shared with TRBD1. The ends lost 1 base at V and 12 bases at J; junction bases unmatched: 7. This CDR3 has 15 amino acids. In DNA, the CDR3 is TGTGCCAGCAGTTTAGGCAGTCCGGGACAGGGACCCCTCCACTTT. It specifies CASSLGSPGQGPLHF.

There are a few counts of this clonotype. The chain has TRBV6-5 and TRBJ2-5, with D possibly TRBD2 on 6 matching bases. The end of the DNA aligns better with TRBJ2-7, so the J call may be wrong. Per germline, CDR1 MNHEY and CDR2 SVGAGI. The CDR3 has 13 residues. Written as DNA, the CDR3 is TGTGCCAGCAGTTACGTGCGGGACTACGAGCAGTACTTC. Protein sequence: CASSYVRDYEQYF.

This clonotype came up a few times. V and J are TRBV3-1 and TRBJ2-5; 9 bases fit TRBD1. The trim removed 7 bases at V and 4 bases at J, leaving 7 bases unmatched. The V gene's germline CDR1 is LGHDT and CDR2 YNNKEL (reference sequence). This CDR3 comprises 14 residues. The CDR3 loop reads CASNDRGSTETQYF. DNA of the CDR3: TGTGCCAGCAACGACAGGGGGTCGACAGAGACCCAGTACTTC.